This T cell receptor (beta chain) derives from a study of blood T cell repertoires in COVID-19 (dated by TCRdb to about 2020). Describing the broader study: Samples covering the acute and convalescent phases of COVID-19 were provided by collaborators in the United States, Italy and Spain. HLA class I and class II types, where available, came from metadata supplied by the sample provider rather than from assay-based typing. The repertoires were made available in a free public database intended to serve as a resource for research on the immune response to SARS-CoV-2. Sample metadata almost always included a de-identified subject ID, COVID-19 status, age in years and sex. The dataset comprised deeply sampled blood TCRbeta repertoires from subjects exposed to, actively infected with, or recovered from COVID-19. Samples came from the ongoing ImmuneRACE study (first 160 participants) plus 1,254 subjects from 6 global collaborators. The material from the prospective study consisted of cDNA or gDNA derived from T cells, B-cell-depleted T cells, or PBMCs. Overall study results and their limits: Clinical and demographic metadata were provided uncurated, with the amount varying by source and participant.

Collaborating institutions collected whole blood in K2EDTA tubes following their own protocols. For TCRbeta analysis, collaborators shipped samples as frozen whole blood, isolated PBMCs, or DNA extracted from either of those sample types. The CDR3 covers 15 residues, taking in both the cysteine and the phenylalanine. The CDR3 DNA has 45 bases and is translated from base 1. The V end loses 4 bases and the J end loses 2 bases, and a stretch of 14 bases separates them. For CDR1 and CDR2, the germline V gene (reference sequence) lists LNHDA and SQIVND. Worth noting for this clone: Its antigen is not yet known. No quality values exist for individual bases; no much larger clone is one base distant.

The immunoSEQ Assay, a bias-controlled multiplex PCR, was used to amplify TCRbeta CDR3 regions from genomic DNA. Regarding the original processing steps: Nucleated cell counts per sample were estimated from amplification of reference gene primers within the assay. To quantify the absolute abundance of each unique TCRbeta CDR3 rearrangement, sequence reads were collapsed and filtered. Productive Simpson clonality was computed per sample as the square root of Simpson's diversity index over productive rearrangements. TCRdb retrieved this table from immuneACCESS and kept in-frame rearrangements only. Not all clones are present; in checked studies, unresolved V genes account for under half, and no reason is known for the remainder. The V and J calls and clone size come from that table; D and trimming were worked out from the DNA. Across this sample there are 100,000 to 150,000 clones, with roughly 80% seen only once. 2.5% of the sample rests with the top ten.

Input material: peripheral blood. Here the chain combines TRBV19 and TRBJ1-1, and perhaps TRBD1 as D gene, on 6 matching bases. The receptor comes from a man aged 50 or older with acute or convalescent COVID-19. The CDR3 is CASSRGTTRNTEAFF. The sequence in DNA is TGTGCCAGTAGTAGAGGGACAACACGCAACACTGAAGCTTTCTTT. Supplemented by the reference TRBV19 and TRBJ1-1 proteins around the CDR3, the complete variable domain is DGGITQSPKYLFRKEGQNVTLSCEQNLNHDAMYWYRQDPGQGLRLIYYSQIVNDFQKGDIAEGYSVSREKKESFPLTVTSAQKNPTAFYLCASSRGTTRNTEAFFGQGTRLTVV.